Below are 29 T cell receptor beta chains sequenced from a single sample in a study of T cell responses to AZD1222 COVID-19 vaccine. The table came from immunoSEQ multiplex PCR; TCRdb's copy has only in-frame clones and leaves some out. This sample has more than 250,000 clones; approximately 93% occur once, and the top ten carry less than 0.65%. This material consisted of peripheral blood, taken on day 0 of AZD1222 vaccination. The receptors here all came from an adult in good health.

This sequence joins TRBV7-2 and TRBJ2-3; TRBD2 is a possible D gene (5 bases). The CDR3 has 14 amino acids. Germline V gives CDR1 SGHTA, CDR2 FQGNSA. V lost 1 base and J 1 base, leaving 6 bases between the germline ends. The CDR3 region has the DNA TGTGCCAGCAGCTTAGGGCGGGGCACAGATACGCAGTATTTT. It is translated as CASSLGRGTDTQYF.

The gene calls are TRBV5-1 and TRBJ2-5; 9 nucleotides agree with TRBD1. In germline, CDR1 is SGHRS, CDR2 YFSETQ. The CDR3 spans 14 residues. J gave up 4 bases and V 4 bases, and 5 bases lay outside the gene matches. This chain's CDR3 is CASSLGQGLETQYF. In DNA, the CDR3 is TGCGCCAGCAGCCTCGGACAGGGGCTAGAGACCCAGTACTTC.

The chain recombines TRBV28 with TRBJ2-2; D is uncertain. Germline CDR1 MDHEN, CDR2 SYDVKM. Trimming took 5 bases from V and 1 from J, leaving 8 bases between them. The CDR3 is 14 amino acids. CDR3 nucleotides: TGTGCCAGCAGTGTCGGTGGGAACACCGGGGAGCTGTTTTTT. Translating gives CASSVGGNTGELFF.

The rearrangement links TRBV28 to TRBJ1-5; D is possibly TRBD1 (6 bases). Germline V lookup: CDR1 MDHEN, CDR2 SYDVKM. V was pared by 6 bases and J by 3 bases, with 21 bases between. The CDR3 has 17 residues. CDR3 sequence (DNA): TGTGCCAGCAGGCAGGGTGGGGGCTTCCCGATCAATCAGCCCCAGCATTTT. Its protein is CASRQGGGFPINQPQHF.

The chain couples TRBV5-1 to TRBJ1-6; TRBD1 matches at 9 bases. Germline CDR1 and CDR2: SGHRS and YFSETQ. This CDR3 comprises 13 residues. The junction had 2 bases not matched to a gene; V was cut back by 4 bases and J by 9 bases. The CDR3 sequence is CASSPDRGSPLHF. CDR3 coding DNA: TGCGCCAGCAGCCCGGACAGGGGTTCACCCCTCCACTTT.

This chain uses TRBV4-2 with TRBJ2-3; TRBD2 might be the D (6 bases). Germline V gene lookup returns CDR1 LGHNA and CDR2 YNFKEQ. V was clipped by 4 bases and J by 5 bases, with 22 bases between them. The CDR3 length is 17 residues. CDR3 amino acids: CASSPGVAVALGDTQYF. In nucleotides, the CDR3 is TGTGCCAGCAGCCCCGGGGTAGCGGTGGCGCTTGGAGATACGCAGTATTTT.

This chain uses TRBV5-1 with TRBJ1-2, with D uncertain. Trimming removed 4 bases at V and 3 bases at J, with 13 bases between. The CDR3 totals 14 residues. Germline V CDR1 and CDR2: SGHRS, YFSETQ. CDR3 protein: CASSPVGKDYGYTF. The CDR3 nucleotides are TGCGCCAGCAGCCCAGTGGGAAAGGACTATGGCTACACCTTC.

The chain employs TRBV15 and TRBJ1-1, with a weak D call TRBD1 (5 bases). This CDR3 contains 14 residues. With 8 bases removed from V and 5 bases from J, the gap between germline ends came to 18 bases. Germline-derived CDR1 and CDR2 are LNHNV and YYDKDF (reference sequence). CDR3 bases: TGTGCCACCTCCATCGGAGGGGAAGGGACTGAAGCTTTCTTT. Translating it yields CATSIGGEGTEAFF.

The chain couples TRBV5-1 to TRBJ2-7; 8 bases align to TRBD1. The CDR3 contains 13 residues. V gave up 2 bases and J gave up 6 bases; unmatched junction bases: 4. The germline V gene has CDR1 SGHRS and CDR2 YFSETQ. For the CDR3, the DNA is TGCGCCAGCAGCTTTCAGGGGGCAGGCGAGCAGTACTTC. It is translated as CASSFQGAGEQYF.

This clone appeared a single time. The genes are TRBV2 and TRBJ2-3; D is uncertain. The CDR3 totals 12 residues. Germline loops: CDR1 SNHLY, CDR2 FYNNEI. V was trimmed by 7 bases and J by 2 bases, leaving 7 bases between them. CDR3 coding DNA: TGTGCCAGCAAGGTAGACACAGATACGCAGTATTTT. It codes for CASKVDTDTQYF. Complete variable domain (other parts from reference TRBV2 and TRBJ2-3): EPEVTQTPSHQVTQMGQEVILRCVPISNHLYFYWYRQILGQKVEFLVSFYNNEISEKSEIFDDQFSVERPDGSNFTLKIRSTKLEDSAMYFCASKVDTDTQYFGPGTRLTVL.

The V gene is TRBV28, the J gene TRBJ1-1; 8 bases are shared with TRBD1. Germline V lookup: CDR1 MDHEN, CDR2 SYDVKM. Unmatched junction bases numbered 18, after V lost 7 bases and J lost 5 bases. The CDR3 has 17 amino acids. CDR3 protein: CASTSSLGAGGETEAFF. CDR3 coding DNA: TGTGCCAGCACCTCTTCCTTGGGGGCAGGGGGCGAAACTGAAGCTTTCTTT.

This clone has only a few counts. The rearrangement links TRBV10-2 to TRBJ2-7; perhaps TRBD2 as D (6 bases). With 0 bases removed from V and 4 bases from J, the gap between germline ends came to 16 bases. The germline gives CDR1 WSHSY, CDR2 SAAADI. The CDR3 runs 16 residues. The CDR3 sequence: CASSESGTAGGYEQYF. The CDR3 DNA follows: TGCGCCAGCAGTGAGTCGGGGACGGCTGGGGGGTACGAGCAGTACTTC.

The J gene is TRBJ2-2, the V gene TRBV7-9; the D gene is possibly TRBD2 (6 bases). CDR1 and CDR2 from the germline V gene are SEHNR and FQNEAQ (reference sequence). Trimming took off 5 bases at V and 4 bases at J, with 11 bases between the two ends. The CDR3 runs to 14 residues. CDR3 bases: TGTGCCAGCAGCCCGGGGGTCCCCACCGGGGAGCTGTTTTTT. This codes for CASSPGVPTGELFF.

The V and J genes are TRBV19 and TRBJ1-4, with D perhaps TRBD1 (5 bases). Germline CDR1 LNHDA, CDR2 SQIVND (reference sequence). The CDR3 runs 14 residues. V shed 3 bases and J shed 7 bases, with 12 bases lying between them. The CDR3 region is CASSIAGGGEKLFF. The CDR3 DNA is TGTGCCAGTAGTATCGCTGGGGGAGGTGAAAAACTGTTTTTT.

The J gene is TRBJ1-4, the V gene TRBV7-8; D not certain. The CDR3 totals 13 residues. The V gene lost 0 bases and the J gene lost 2 bases, with 1 base spanning the gap. The germline CDR1 and CDR2 sequences are SGHVS and FQNEAQ. The CDR3 bases are TGTGCCAGCAGCTTAGCGACTAATGAAAAACTGTTTTTT. This translates into CASSLATNEKLFF.

This clone showed up just once. The V call is TRBV4-1, the J call TRBJ2-2; D gene ambiguous. The CDR3 contains 14 residues. In germline, CDR1 is MGHRA, CDR2 YSYEKL. Between the trimmed V and J ends, which lost 1 base and 1 base, there was a span of 4 bases. As DNA, the CDR3 is TGCGCCAGCAGCCAAGTAAGGAACACCGGGGAGCTGTTTTTT. Translation: CASSQVRNTGELFF.

Only one count was recorded for this clone. V usage is TRBV25-1 and J usage is TRBJ2-7; D not certain. The germline CDR1 and CDR2 sequences are MGHDK and SYGVNS. The CDR3 length is 13 residues. V lost 3 bases to trimming and J lost 3 bases, with 9 bases between them. CDR3 bases: TGTGCCAGCAGTGACGACACTAACTACGAGCAGTACTTC. Its protein is CASSDDTNYEQYF.

V and J are TRBV15 and TRBJ2-7; a weak D match, TRBD1 (6 bases). Germline CDR1 LNHNV, CDR2 YYDKDF (reference sequence). The CDR3 is made up of 14 amino acids. V was shortened by 7 bases and J by 6 bases, with 19 bases between the two germline ends. The CDR3, as DNA: TGTGCCACCACCGTTGACAAGACAGGCGGCGAGCAGTACTTC. It specifies CATTVDKTGGEQYF.

The V call is TRBV3-1 (or the pseudogene TRBV3-2), the J call TRBJ2-3; D perhaps matches TRBD2 (5 bases). The CDR3 spans 14 residues. V lost 1 base and J 6 bases, leaving 11 bases between the germline ends. CDR1 and CDR2 (germline): LGHDT, YNNKEL (reference sequence). The CDR3 DNA reads TGTGCCAGCAGCCAAGTGTACCGAGGGGATACGCAGTATTTT. This gives the protein CASSQVYRGDTQYF.

The chain carries TRBV30 and TRBJ1-5; the match to TRBD1 covers 8 bases. With V trimmed by 3 bases and J by 5 bases, 18 bases remained unmatched. The CDR3 loop spans 18 amino acids. The germline V gene encodes CDR1 GTSNPN and CDR2 SVGIG (reference sequence). CDR3 DNA sequence: TGTGCCTGGAGCGAACGGACAGGGCGGCCGCGTATAGATCAGCCCCAGCATTTT. Translation: CAWSERTGRPRIDQPQHF.

The V and J genes are TRBV15 and TRBJ2-7, with 8 bases lining up with TRBD1. This CDR3 has 14 residues. The germline gives CDR1 LNHNV, CDR2 YYDKDF (reference sequence). The trim removed 4 bases at V and 3 bases at J, leaving 5 bases unmatched. The CDR3 reads CATSTRTGSYEQYF. CDR3 bases: TGTGCCACCAGCACCCGGACAGGGAGCTACGAGCAGTACTTC.

This chain connects TRBV2 to TRBJ1-6; D call uncertain. The CDR3 is 10 residues long. Germline CDR1 SNHLY, CDR2 FYNNEI. V lost 4 bases and J lost 13, with 5 bases in between. CDR3 bases: TGTGCCAGCAGTGGACCGCCCCTCCACTTT. Amino acids: CASSGPPLHF.

This clone showed up just once. V gene TRBV6-5 combines with J gene TRBJ2-7; 9 bases are a match to TRBD1. V shed 8 bases, J shed 3 bases, and the junction held 2 bases outside the gene matches. The CDR3 has 12 residues. The germline gives CDR1 MNHEY, CDR2 SVGAGI. The CDR3 loop is CASPGQGYEQYF. CDR3 bases: TGTGCCAGCCCGGGACAGGGCTACGAGCAGTACTTC.

This clone showed up just a few times. This chain connects TRBV10-3 to TRBJ2-2; maybe TRBD1 (6 bases). The CDR3 is made up of 16 amino acids. CDR1 and CDR2 (germline): ENHRY, SYGVKD. Between the trimmed V and J ends, which lost 6 bases and 2 bases, there was a span of 16 bases. The CDR3 region is CAISSSTGGNTGELFF. The CDR3 nucleotides are TGTGCCATCAGCTCTTCGACAGGAGGTAACACCGGGGAGCTGTTTTTT.

Written as DNA, the CDR3 is TGCGCCAGCAATGCCGGGACAGGGGGTACTGAAGCTTTCTTT. This sequence encodes CASNAGTGGTEAFF. The gene calls are TRBV4-1 and TRBJ1-1, with 11 bases that match TRBD1. V gave up 7 bases and J gave up 5 bases; unmatched junction bases: 6. CDR1 and CDR2 from the germline V gene are MGHRA and YSYEKL. The CDR3 length is 14 residues.

V is TRBV7-3 and J is TRBJ2-3, with D perhaps being TRBD1 or TRBD2 (6 bases each). This CDR3 has 14 residues. The V gene lost 4 bases and the J gene lost 6 bases, with 14 bases spanning the gap. The germline CDR1 and CDR2 sequences are SGHTA and FQGTGA. For the CDR3, the DNA is TGTGCCAGCAGCTACGGGGGCGCGGCGGATACGCAGTATTTT. Translation gives CASSYGGAADTQYF.

The rearrangement uses TRBV20-1 and TRBJ2-3; a weak D match, TRBD1 (5 bases). Germline CDR1 reads DFQATT; CDR2 reads SNEGSKA (reference sequence). This CDR3 spans 15 amino acids. Deletions cut 3 bases from V and 6 bases from J, with 19 bases between. CDR3 region: CSASMRQHGMDTQYF. The DNA for the CDR3 is TGCAGTGCTAGTATGCGACAGCACGGTATGGATACGCAGTATTTT.

The table lists this clone with a count of one. The V and J genes are TRBV19 and TRBJ2-5, with D maybe TRBD2 (6 bases). Germline V gene data show CDR1 as LNHDA and CDR2 as SQIVND (reference sequence). V shed 3 bases and J shed 4 bases, with 6 bases lying between them. This CDR3 contains 12 residues. The CDR3 nucleotides read TGTGCCAGTAGTATGGGGGGAGAGACCCAGTACTTC. This sequence encodes CASSMGGETQYF. The full variable domain, in which reference TRBV19 and TRBJ2-5 provide the parts outside the CDR3, is DGGITQSPKYLFRKEGQNVTLSCEQNLNHDAMYWYRQDPGQGLRLIYYSQIVNDFQKGDIAEGYSVSREKKESFPLTVTSAQKNPTAFYLCASSMGGETQYFGPGTRLLVL.

The chain is built from TRBV24-1 and TRBJ1-5; TRBD1 aligns across 10 bases. The length of the CDR3 is 15 residues. J lost 6 bases, V lost 4 bases, and 5 bases had no gene match. Germline assignment: CDR1 KGHDR and CDR2 SFDVKD. The CDR3 here is CATSETGGRGQPQHF. CDR3 in DNA: TGTGCCACCAGTGAGACAGGGGGCAGGGGTCAGCCCCAGCATTTT.